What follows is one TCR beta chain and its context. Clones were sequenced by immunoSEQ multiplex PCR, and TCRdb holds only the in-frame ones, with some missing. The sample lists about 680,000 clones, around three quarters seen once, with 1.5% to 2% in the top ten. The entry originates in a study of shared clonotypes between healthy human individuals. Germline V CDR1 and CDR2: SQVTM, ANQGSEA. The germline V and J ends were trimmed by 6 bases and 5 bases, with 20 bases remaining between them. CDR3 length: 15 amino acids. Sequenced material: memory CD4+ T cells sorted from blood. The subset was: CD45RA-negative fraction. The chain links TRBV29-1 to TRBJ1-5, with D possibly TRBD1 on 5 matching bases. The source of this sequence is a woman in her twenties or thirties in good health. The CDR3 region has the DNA TGCAGCGTGGGGATTACGGGACTCCTCGATCAGCCCCAGCATTTT. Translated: CSVGITGLLDQPQHF.